This note documents a single TCR beta chain sequence. Its antigen is currently unknown. The data stem from a study of CD8+ T cells in alopecia areata. Study as a whole: The protocol delivered tofacitinib for 6 to 18 months, then withdrew it for 6 months.

General observations from the study: Lesional scalp, notably in alopecia totalis/universalis, had clonality above that of normal scalp. Many expanded lesional clones remained in scalp and blood on tofacitinib.

Treatment specified: oral pan-JAK inhibitor, 5-10 mg twice daily. Reverse transcription of extracted RNA yielded cDNA, which provided the sequencing template. Here immunoSEQ multiplex PCR was the method, and the copy in TCRdb shows in-frame clones only, minus some. The sample lists around 86,000 clones, just over 70% occurring once. V shed 4 bases and J 2 bases; nucleotides not matched to a gene: 3. CDR1 SGHDN and CDR2 FVKESK come from the germline V gene. The CDR3 runs 14 residues. The sample here was CD8+ T cells sorted from blood, taken around week 46, from a patient treated with tofacitinib. This chain connects TRBV14 to TRBJ2-7; 9 nucleotides match TRBD1. This clonotype was sampled from a human donor with alopecia areata. For the CDR3, the DNA is TGTGCCAGCAGCCTGGGGACAGGGACCTACGAGCAGTACTTC. Translated, it gives CASSLGTGTYEQYF.